Presented here are 29 T cell receptor beta chains from one specimen sequenced in a study of cytomegalovirus exposure and HLA in healthy donors. A multiplex PCR was run with 60 Vbeta primers and 13 Jbeta primers. Using immunoSEQ multiplex PCR, the repertoire was profiled, and TCRdb retains in-frame clones only, with some absent. The sample yields 170,000 or so clones, around 81% seen once. The sample consisted of PBMCs. The source is a man aged 35-49 years in good health and CMV-seronegative.

The V call is TRBV5-6, the J call TRBJ1-3; no clear D. Germline V gene lookup returns CDR1 SGHDT and CDR2 YYEEEE. The CDR3 length is 14 residues. V was shortened by 0 bases and J by 2 bases, with 6 bases between the two germline ends. The chain's CDR3 is CASSLGEAGNTIYF. DNA of the CDR3: TGTGCCAGCAGCTTGGGAGAGGCTGGAAACACCATATATTTT.

The table lists this clone with a count of one. As DNA, the CDR3 is TGTGCCAGCAGCTTTGTGGCAGGACAGCCCCAGCATTTT. It yields the protein CASSFVAGQPQHF. The chain links TRBV7-2 to TRBJ1-5; the D is unclear. V was trimmed by 3 bases and J by 7 bases, leaving 10 bases between them. Germline V lookup: CDR1 SGHTA, CDR2 FQGNSA. CDR3 size: 13 residues.

This chain uses TRBV7-2 with TRBJ2-1; 13 bases match TRBD2. Germline loops: CDR1 SGHTA, CDR2 FQGNSA. The V gene end was trimmed by 1 base and the J gene end by 0 bases; junction bases not matched to a gene: 6. The CDR3 is made up of 19 amino acids. The DNA for the CDR3 is TGTGCCAGCAGCTTAGTGGGGACTAGCGGGATGAGCTCCTACAATGAGCAGTTCTTC. Protein: CASSLVGTSGMSSYNEQFF.

The rearrangement links TRBV5-4 to TRBJ2-7; D may be TRBD1 (6 bases). Trimming removed 6 bases from V and 0 bases from J, with 7 bases in between. Germline V gene lookup returns CDR1 SGHNT and CDR2 YYREEE (reference sequence). The CDR3 loop spans 12 amino acids. The CDR3 DNA reads TGTGCCAGCACGGACAGCTCCTACGAGCAGTACTTC. This gives the protein CASTDSSYEQYF.

The V call is TRBV18, the J call TRBJ1-1; 7 bases match TRBD1. CDR1 and CDR2 (germline): KGHSH, LQKENI. The CDR3 runs to 14 residues. J was trimmed by 3 bases and V by 8 bases; bases with no gene match: 9. CDR3 residues: CASHRDRADTEAFF. The DNA of the CDR3 is TGTGCCAGCCATCGAGACAGGGCGGACACTGAAGCTTTCTTT.

V usage is TRBV11-3 and J usage is TRBJ2-7, with D possibly TRBD2 on 6 matching bases. CDR1 and CDR2 (germline): SGHNT, YENEEA. CDR3 length: 13 residues. V gave up 9 bases and J gave up 5 bases, with 17 bases separating them. CDR3 sequence (DNA): TGTGCCAGTCGAGAGGGAGGTGCCCACGAGCAGTACTTC. This codes for CASREGGAHEQYF.

This rearrangement joins TRBV5-6 to TRBJ2-1; TRBD2 aligns across 7 bases. Germline values: CDR1 SGHDT, CDR2 YYEEEE. With 0 bases clipped from V and 3 bases from J, the junction kept 6 bases outside the gene matches. The CDR3 runs 16 residues. The CDR3 DNA follows: TGTGCCAGCAGCTTGGTAACCGGGAGGATCTACAATGAGCAGTTCTTC. This translates into CASSLVTGRIYNEQFF.

This clone appeared once. The rearrangement uses TRBV7-8 and TRBJ2-7; 8 nucleotides match TRBD1. This CDR3 has 13 residues. The V and J ends lost 5 bases and 6 bases, in that order; junction bases with no gene match: 6. Looked up from germline, CDR1 is SGHVS and CDR2 is FQNEAQ. The chain's CDR3 is CASSTDRGAEQYF. The CDR3 DNA sequence: TGTGCCAGCAGCACAGACAGGGGCGCCGAGCAGTACTTC.

This clone was seen a single time. V is TRBV11-2 and J is TRBJ1-2; D remains unclear. In germline, CDR1 is SGHAT, CDR2 FQNNGV. This CDR3 is 13 amino acids long. The V end lost 5 bases, the J end lost 1 base, and 8 bases lay between the germline ends. In nucleotides, the CDR3 is TGTGCCAGCAGCGAGGCGGGTAACTATGGCTACACCTTC. Translating it yields CASSEAGNYGYTF.

The V and J genes are TRBV5-4 and TRBJ2-5; 7 bases align to TRBD2. There are 15 residues in the CDR3. Per germline, CDR1 SGHNT and CDR2 YYREEE (reference sequence). Trimming cost V 4 bases and J 11 bases; bases outside gene matches: 17. CDR3 sequence: CASSRIGRGDEEQYF. DNA for the CDR3: TGTGCCAGCAGCCGGATAGGTCGGGGGGATGAGGAGCAGTACTTC.

This chain joins TRBV15 and TRBJ1-4; 7 nucleotides align to TRBD1. V lost 3 bases, J lost 4 bases, and 8 bases stayed unmatched. CDR3 length equals 16 residues. CDR1 LNHNV and CDR2 YYDKDF come from the germline V gene (reference sequence). The CDR3 region has the DNA TGTGCCACCAGCAGGGATCCGGGACAGTATAATGAAAAACTGTTTTTT. Protein sequence: CATSRDPGQYNEKLFF. Full variable domain (outside the CDR3, taken from reference TRBV15 and TRBJ1-4): DAMVIQNPRYQVTQFGKPVTLSCSQTLNHNVMYWYQQKSSQAPKLLFHYYDKDFNNEADTPDNFQSRRPNTSFCFLDIRSPGLGDTAMYLCATSRDPGQYNEKLFFGSGTQLSVL.

Here the CDR3 reads CASSLVAGFYTEAFF. In DNA form, the CDR3 reads TGTGCCAGCAGCTTAGTGGCGGGGTTCTACACTGAAGCTTTCTTT. The chain links TRBV7-2 to TRBJ1-1; D is uncertain. CDR1 and CDR2 (germline): SGHTA, FQGNSA. Trimming took off 1 base at V and 3 bases at J, with 12 bases between the two ends. The CDR3 contains 15 residues.

V usage is TRBV9 and J usage is TRBJ2-2; 7 bases are a match to TRBD2. Germline V gene data show CDR1 as SGDLS and CDR2 as YYNGEE. The CDR3 has 16 amino acids. The J segment lost 2 bases and the V segment lost 0 bases, leaving 4 bases of the junction unmatched. The CDR3 sequence: CASSVAGGSNTGELFF. DNA of the CDR3: TGTGCCAGCAGCGTAGCGGGGGGATCCAACACCGGGGAGCTGTTTTTT.

The chain uses TRBV7-2 and TRBJ1-5; D ambiguous. The V end was cut by 5 bases, the J end by 1 base, with 12 bases between. Germline V gene lookup returns CDR1 SGHTA and CDR2 FQGNSA. This CDR3 is 15 amino acids long. The CDR3, as DNA: TGTGCCAGCAGCGCTAGAGCCGGGAGCAATCAGCCCCAGCATTTT. Protein: CASSARAGSNQPQHF.

The J gene is TRBJ1-5, the V gene TRBV19; D unresolved. The CDR3 extends over 14 amino acids. The germline V gene encodes CDR1 LNHDA and CDR2 SQIVND (reference sequence). V was shortened by 3 bases and J by 3 bases, with 9 bases between the two germline ends. The CDR3 loop reads CASSIIGNNQPQHF. The CDR3 nucleotides are TGTGCCAGTAGTATCATCGGGAACAATCAGCCCCAGCATTTT. The full variable domain, its missing parts supplied by reference TRBV19 and TRBJ1-5, is DGGITQSPKYLFRKEGQNVTLSCEQNLNHDAMYWYRQDPGQGLRLIYYSQIVNDFQKGDIAEGYSVSREKKESFPLTVTSAQKNPTAFYLCASSIIGNNQPQHFGDGTRLSIL.

The chain recombines TRBV5-6 with TRBJ2-2; 9 positions agree with TRBD2. The CDR3 extends over 16 amino acids. V lost 2 bases and J lost 3; bases outside the gene matches: 5. The germline V gene has CDR1 SGHDT and CDR2 YYEEEE. CDR3 amino acids: CASSFRSGGYTGELFF. The DNA of the CDR3 is TGTGCCAGCAGCTTTAGGAGCGGGGGGTACACCGGGGAGCTGTTTTTT.

This clone has more than one count but fewer than ten. CDR3 nucleotide sequence: TGTGCCAGCAGCCGAGGGGAGGGCGGGGAGCTGTTTTTT. This gives the protein CASSRGEGGELFF. The J gene is TRBJ2-2, the V gene TRBV7-7, with 7 nucleotides matching TRBD2. The germline V gene encodes CDR1 SSHAT and CDR2 FNYEAQ (reference sequence). V shed 5 bases, J shed 7 bases, and the junction held 4 bases outside the gene matches. The CDR3 covers 13 residues.

For the CDR3, the DNA is TGTGCCAGCAGTACCGTCGCGGGGGCTGGAAACACCATATATTTT. As protein: CASSTVAGAGNTIYF. The V and J genes are TRBV27 and TRBJ1-3; D may be TRBD1 (5 bases). The CDR3 consists of 15 residues. Germline V CDR1 and CDR2: MNHEY, SMNVEV (reference sequence). V shed 5 bases and J shed 2 bases, with 13 bases lying between them.

V and J are TRBV27 and TRBJ2-2; TRBD1 aligns across 9 bases. The CDR3 contains 15 residues. With 8 bases clipped from V and 3 bases from J, the junction kept 7 bases outside the gene matches. Germline CDR1 reads MNHEY; CDR2 reads SMNVEV (reference sequence). The CDR3, as DNA: TGTGCCAGCTCACCGGGACAGGGATACACCGGGGAGCTGTTTTTT. Residues: CASSPGQGYTGELFF.

The CDR3 reads CASSIRIAANGELFF. Here the CDR3 DNA reads TGTGCCAGTAGTATACGGATAGCGGCGAACGGGGAGCTGTTTTTT. This chain connects TRBV19 to TRBJ2-2; D perhaps matches TRBD2 (6 bases). This CDR3 comprises 15 residues. V gave up 2 bases and J gave up 7 bases, with 14 bases separating them. Germline V gene sequence: CDR1 LNHDA, CDR2 SQIVND (reference sequence). Full variable domain (remainder filled in from reference TRBV19 and TRBJ2-2): DGGITQSPKYLFRKEGQNVTLSCEQNLNHDAMYWYRQDPGQGLRLIYYSQIVNDFQKGDIAEGYSVSREKKESFPLTVTSAQKNPTAFYLCASSIRIAANGELFFGEGSRLTVL.

V usage is TRBV7-8 and J usage is TRBJ2-5; tentative D call: TRBD1 (6 bases). The DNA matches TRBJ2-7 better at its end, which makes the J call doubtful. Germline lookup yields CDR1 SGHVS and CDR2 FQNEAQ. The CDR3 sequence is 13 residues long. In DNA form, the CDR3 reads TGTGCCAGCAGCTGGCAGGGGAAATACGAGCAGTACTTC. As protein: CASSWQGKYEQYF.

The CDR3, as DNA: TGCAGCGACGTTAGGACTAGCGCAGATACGCAGTATTTT. The encoded protein is CSDVRTSADTQYF. This chain uses TRBV29-1 with TRBJ2-3; 9 bases agree with TRBD2. With V trimmed by 7 bases and J by 4 bases, 6 bases remained unmatched. CDR1 is SQVTM, CDR2 ANQGSEA, per germline. This CDR3 spans 13 amino acids.

The genes are TRBV25-1 and TRBJ2-1; 7 nucleotides agree with TRBD2. CDR3 size: 17 residues. Per the germline V gene, CDR1 is MGHDK and CDR2 is SYGVNS. Trimming removed 6 bases from V and 0 bases from J; junction bases left unmatched: 11. CDR3: CASSRTTAGYSYNEQFF. DNA of the CDR3: TGTGCCAGCAGCCGTACCACAGCGGGGTACTCCTACAATGAGCAGTTCTTC.

The chain links TRBV19 to TRBJ2-7, with TRBD1 matching 7 bases. There are 15 residues in the CDR3. Germline V CDR1 and CDR2: LNHDA, SQIVND (reference sequence). Trimming at V came to 3 bases and at J to 2 bases, leaving 7 bases not matched to a gene. The CDR3 here is CASSIVETGPYEQYF. The CDR3, as DNA: TGTGCCAGTAGTATTGTTGAGACAGGGCCCTACGAGCAGTACTTC.

The genes are TRBV5-1 and TRBJ2-2, with a tentative D call TRBD2 (5 bases). Trimming removed 9 bases from V and 0 bases from J, with 15 bases in between. The CDR3 spans 15 residues. Germline V gene data show CDR1 as SGHRS and CDR2 as YFSETQ. CDR3 bases: TGCGCCACCTCCGAAACTAGAGCGAACACCGGGGAGCTGTTTTTT. Its translation: CATSETRANTGELFF.

This chain's CDR3 is CASSSPGNTEAFF. CDR3 bases: TGCGCCAGCAGCTCGCCGGGGAACACTGAAGCTTTCTTT. This chain uses TRBV5-1 with TRBJ1-1; D unresolved. CDR3 size: 13 residues. Germline values: CDR1 SGHRS, CDR2 YFSETQ. The ends were cut back, 3 bases at V and 1 base at J, with 7 bases in the middle.

V gene TRBV27 combines with J gene TRBJ2-1; D remains unclear. This CDR3 is built from 11 residues. Germline V gene lookup returns CDR1 MNHEY and CDR2 SMNVEV (reference sequence). Trimming cost V 10 bases and J 12 bases, with 16 bases left between them. As DNA, the CDR3 is TGTGCCACCACCTTTTCTTATAGGCAGTTCTTC. Its translation is CATTFSYRQFF.

This clone was seen once. The chain uses TRBV10-3 and TRBJ2-5; TRBD2 agrees at 7 bases. Trimming at V came to 7 bases and at J to 2 bases, leaving 4 bases not matched to a gene. Germline CDR1 reads ENHRY; CDR2 reads SYGVKD. The CDR3 contains 13 residues. In nucleotides, the CDR3 is TGTGCCATCACGGCGGGGGAGCAAGAGACCCAGTACTTC. Its translation is CAITAGEQETQYF.

The V gene is TRBV27, the J gene TRBJ2-1; 7 positions match TRBD2. The germline V gene encodes CDR1 MNHEY and CDR2 SMNVEV (reference sequence). V shed 3 bases and J 5 bases; nucleotides not matched to a gene: 4. The CDR3 sequence is 14 residues long. DNA of the CDR3: TGTGCCAGCAGTTTCTCCGGGAGGAACAATGAGCAGTTCTTC. Its translation is CASSFSGRNNEQFF.